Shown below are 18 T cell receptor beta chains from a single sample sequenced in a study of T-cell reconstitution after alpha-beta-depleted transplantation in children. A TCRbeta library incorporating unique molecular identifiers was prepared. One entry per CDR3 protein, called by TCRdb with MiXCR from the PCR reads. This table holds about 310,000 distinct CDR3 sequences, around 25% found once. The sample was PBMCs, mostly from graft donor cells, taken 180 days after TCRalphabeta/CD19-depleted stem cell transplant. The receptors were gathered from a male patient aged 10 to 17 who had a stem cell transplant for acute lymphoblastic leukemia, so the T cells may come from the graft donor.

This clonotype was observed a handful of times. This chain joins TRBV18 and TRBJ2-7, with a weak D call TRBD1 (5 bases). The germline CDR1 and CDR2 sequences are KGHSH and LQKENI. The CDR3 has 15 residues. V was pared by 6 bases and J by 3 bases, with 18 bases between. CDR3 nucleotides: TGTGCCAGCTCGCCTCAGTCGTTGACAGTCTACGAGCAGTACTTC. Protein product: CASSPQSLTVYEQYF. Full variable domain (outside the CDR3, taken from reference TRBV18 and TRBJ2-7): NAGVMQNPRHLVRRRGQEARLRCSPMKGHSHVYWYRQLPEEGLKFMVYLQKENIIDESGMPKERFSAEFPKEGPSILRIQQVVRGDSAAYFCASSPQSLTVYEQYFGPGTRLTVT.

For the CDR3, the DNA is TGTGCCAGCAGCTGGGATCCAGGGAGGAACACTGAAGCTTTCTTT. This translates into CASSWDPGRNTEAFF. The chain is built from TRBV5-5 and TRBJ1-1; D is perhaps TRBD1 (5 bases). Germline V lookup: CDR1 SGHKS, CDR2 YYEKEE (reference sequence). Between the trimmed V and J ends, which lost 3 bases and 1 base, there was a span of 13 bases. The CDR3 has 15 amino acids.

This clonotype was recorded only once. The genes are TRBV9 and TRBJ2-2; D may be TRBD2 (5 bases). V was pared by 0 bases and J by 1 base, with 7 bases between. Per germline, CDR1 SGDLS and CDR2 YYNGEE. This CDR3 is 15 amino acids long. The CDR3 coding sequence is TGTGCCAGCAGCGTAGCACGGGAGAACACCGGGGAGCTGTTTTTT. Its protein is CASSVARENTGELFF.

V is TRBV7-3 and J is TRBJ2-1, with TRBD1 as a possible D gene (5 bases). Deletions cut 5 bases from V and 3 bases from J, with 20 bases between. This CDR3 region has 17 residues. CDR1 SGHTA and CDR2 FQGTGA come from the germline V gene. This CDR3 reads CASSPTERSKFYNEQFF. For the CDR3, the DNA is TGTGCCAGCAGCCCGACAGAACGGAGTAAATTCTACAATGAGCAGTTCTTC.

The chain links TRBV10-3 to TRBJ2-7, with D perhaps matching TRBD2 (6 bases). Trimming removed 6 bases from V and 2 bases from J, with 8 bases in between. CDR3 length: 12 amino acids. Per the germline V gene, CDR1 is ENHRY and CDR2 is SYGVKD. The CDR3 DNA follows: TGTGCCATCAGCTGGGGGGCCTACGAGCAGTACTTC. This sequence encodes CAISWGAYEQYF.

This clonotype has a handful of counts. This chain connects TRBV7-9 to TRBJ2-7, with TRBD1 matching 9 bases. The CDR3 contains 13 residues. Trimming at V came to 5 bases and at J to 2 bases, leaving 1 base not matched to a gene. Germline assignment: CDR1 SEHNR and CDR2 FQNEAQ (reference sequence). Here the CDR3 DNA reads TGTGCCAGCAGCGGACAGGGGACCTACGAGCAGTACTTC. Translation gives CASSGQGTYEQYF.

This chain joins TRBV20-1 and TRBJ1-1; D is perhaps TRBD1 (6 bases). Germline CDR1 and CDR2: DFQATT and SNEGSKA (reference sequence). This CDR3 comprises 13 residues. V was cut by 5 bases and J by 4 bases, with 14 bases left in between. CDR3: CSAHTGRSTEAFF. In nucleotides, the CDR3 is TGCAGTGCTCATACAGGGAGGAGCACTGAAGCTTTCTTT.

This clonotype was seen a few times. CDR3 residues: CASSFGQAPYEQYF. The CDR3 DNA follows: TGTGCCAGCAGTTTCGGACAGGCCCCCTACGAGCAGTACTTC. V gene TRBV27 combines with J gene TRBJ2-7, with 7 bases that match TRBD1. Trimming at V came to 3 bases and at J to 2 bases, leaving 4 bases not matched to a gene. CDR3 length: 14 amino acids. Germline values: CDR1 MNHEY, CDR2 SMNVEV (reference sequence).

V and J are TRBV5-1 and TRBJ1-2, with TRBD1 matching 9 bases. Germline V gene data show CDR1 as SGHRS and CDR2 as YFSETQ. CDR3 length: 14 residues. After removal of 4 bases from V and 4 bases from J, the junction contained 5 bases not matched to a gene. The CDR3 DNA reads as TGCGCCAGCAGCACCGGACAGGGGTCCTATGGCTACACCTTC. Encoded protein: CASSTGQGSYGYTF.

The CDR3 loop reads CSAEGPGQSSYNEQFF. DNA for the CDR3: TGCAGTGCTGAGGGACCGGGACAGAGCTCCTACAATGAGCAGTTCTTC. The V and J genes are TRBV20-1 and TRBJ2-1; TRBD1 agrees at 7 bases. Unmatched junction bases numbered 10, after V lost 5 bases and J lost 0 bases. Germline V gene sequence: CDR1 DFQATT, CDR2 SNEGSKA (reference sequence). The CDR3 extends over 16 amino acids.

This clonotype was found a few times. This CDR3 is CASSLWYDNEQFF. The CDR3 DNA reads as TGTGCCAGCAGCTTATGGTACGACAATGAGCAGTTCTTC. This chain uses TRBV7-9 with TRBJ2-1; no reliable D call. The V gene's germline CDR1 is SEHNR and CDR2 FQNEAQ (reference sequence). V was cut by 2 bases and J by 5 bases, with 7 bases left in between. The CDR3 has 13 residues.

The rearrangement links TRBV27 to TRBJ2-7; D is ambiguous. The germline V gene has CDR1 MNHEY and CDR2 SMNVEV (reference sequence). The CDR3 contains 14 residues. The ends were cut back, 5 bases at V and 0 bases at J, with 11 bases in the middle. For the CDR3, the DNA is TGTGCCAGCAGTCTCTCAGGCCTCTCCTACGAGCAGTACTTC. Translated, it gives CASSLSGLSYEQYF.

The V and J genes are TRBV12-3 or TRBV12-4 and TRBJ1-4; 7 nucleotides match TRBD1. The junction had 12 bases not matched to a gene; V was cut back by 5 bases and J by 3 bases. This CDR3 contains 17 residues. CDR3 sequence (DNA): TGTGCCAGCAGTCCGTCCACCCTCCAGGGGGCTAATGAAAAACTGTTTTTT. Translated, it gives CASSPSTLQGANEKLFF.

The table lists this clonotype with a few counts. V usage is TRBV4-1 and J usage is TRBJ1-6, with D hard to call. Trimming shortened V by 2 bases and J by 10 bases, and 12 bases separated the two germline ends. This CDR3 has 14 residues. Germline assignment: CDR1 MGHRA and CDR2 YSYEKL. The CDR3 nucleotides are TGCGCCAGCAGCCAATCCTGGTTGGGCTCACCCCTCCACTTT. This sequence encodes CASSQSWLGSPLHF.

As DNA, the CDR3 is TGCGCCAGCAGCATGGGGCCGACAGAGAACACTGAAGCTTTCTTT. Protein: CASSMGPTENTEAFF. The V gene is TRBV5-1, the J gene TRBJ1-1, with D possibly TRBD1 on 5 matching bases. Germline loops: CDR1 SGHRS, CDR2 YFSETQ. CDR3 size: 15 residues. Deletions cut 4 bases from V and 1 base from J, with 14 bases between.

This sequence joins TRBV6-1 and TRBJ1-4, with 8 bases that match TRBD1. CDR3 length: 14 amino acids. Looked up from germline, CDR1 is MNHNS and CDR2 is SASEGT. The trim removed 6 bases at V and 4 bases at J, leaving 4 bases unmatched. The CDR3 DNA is TGTGCCAGCAGGCCTACAGGGGGTAATGAAAAACTGTTTTTT. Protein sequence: CASRPTGGNEKLFF.

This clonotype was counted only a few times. This chain's CDR3 is CASSFSENNEQFF. DNA for the CDR3: TGTGCCAGCAGCTTTAGCGAGAACAATGAGCAGTTCTTC. The chain joins TRBV7-2 to TRBJ2-1, with D maybe TRBD2 (5 bases). The V end was cut by 3 bases, the J end by 5 bases, with 8 bases between. Germline V gene data show CDR1 as SGHTA and CDR2 as FQGNSA. The CDR3 covers 13 residues.

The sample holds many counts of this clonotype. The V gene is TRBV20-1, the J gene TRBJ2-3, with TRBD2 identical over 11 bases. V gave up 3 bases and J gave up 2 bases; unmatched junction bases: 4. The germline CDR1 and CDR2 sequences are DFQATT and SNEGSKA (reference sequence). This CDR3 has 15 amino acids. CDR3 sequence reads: CSARPGLAVTDTQYF. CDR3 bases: TGCAGTGCTAGGCCGGGACTAGCGGTCACAGATACGCAGTATTTT.